This T cell receptor beta chain stems from a study of shared clonotypes between healthy human individuals. Only one count was recorded for this clone. Trimming removed 5 bases from V and 3 bases from J; junction bases left unmatched: 7. The CDR3 spans 15 residues. Per the germline V gene, CDR1 is SEHNR and CDR2 is FQNEAQ (reference sequence). Clones were read by immunoSEQ multiplex PCR, and TCRdb kept only the in-frame ones, dropping some. Of about 2.4 million clones listed, 93% are singletons. The source of this sequence is a man aged 18 to 35 in good health. Some clones in this sample may be carry-over from other donors' samples. V and J are TRBV7-9 and TRBJ1-3, with 7 bases identical to TRBD1. The material sequenced was naive CD4+ T cells from PBMCs. Subset here: CD45RA+ positively selected. This CDR3 is CASSRRGFDGNTIYF. In DNA form, the CDR3 reads TGTGCCAGCAGCCGCAGGGGGTTCGATGGAAACACCATATATTTT.